The clone carrying this T cell receptor beta chain was observed at least ten times. What it binds is unknown. The source of the sample is a study of T cells in Graves' hyperthyroidism and ophthalmopathy. The CDR3 consists of 13 residues. The V and J ends lost 5 bases and 7 bases respectively, with 14 bases between them. There were TCR beta CDR3 regions amplified from RNA transcripts. Using the HTBI primer set, a first-round RT-PCR was run on the TCR CDR3. TCRdb analysed the multiplex PCR reads with MiXCR anew, one entry per CDR3 protein. Altogether around 440,000 distinct CDR3 sequences are present, approximately 15% being singletons, with the ten largest covering around an eighth. Study outcomes and limitations: In blood, most of the thyroid clonotypes expanded above 0.001 were also present.

The V and J genes are TRBV12-3 or TRBV12-4 and TRBJ1-1; D is uncertain. Sequenced: blood. The source of this sequence is a woman aged 18-29 years with Graves' hyperthyroidism. The CDR3 DNA reads TGTGCCAGCAGTCCCCAGTCTGGCGGTGAAGCTTTCTTT. This gives the protein CASSPQSGGEAFF.